What follows are 20 T cell receptor beta chains derived from one specimen sequenced in a study of cytomegalovirus exposure and HLA in healthy donors. The study ran its PCR with 60 Vbeta and 13 Jbeta primers. Assay used: immunoSEQ multiplex PCR; TCRdb lists only in-frame clones, some missing. The sample carries some 150,000 clones, under 80% recorded once. The specimen was PBMCs. These receptors were taken from a man between 18 and 35 years old in good health and CMV-seropositive.

This chain uses TRBV11-2 with TRBJ1-1; TRBD1 matches at 8 bases. With V trimmed by 6 bases and J by 11 bases, 5 bases remained unmatched. Per germline, CDR1 SGHAT and CDR2 FQNNGV. The CDR3 spans 11 residues. The chain's CDR3 is CASSPTGVAFF. CDR3 nucleotides: TGTGCCAGCAGTCCGACAGGGGTTGCTTTCTTT.

The V call is TRBV7-2, the J call TRBJ1-3; 11 positions agree with TRBD1. V dropped 5 bases and J dropped 8; count of bases not matched to a gene: 2. The CDR3 length is 13 residues. CDR1 SGHTA and CDR2 FQGNSA come from the germline V gene. DNA for the CDR3: TGTGCCAGCAGCCCGGGACAGGGGGACACCATATATTTT. It encodes CASSPGQGDTIYF.

This clone occurred once. The chain couples TRBV15 to TRBJ1-3; the match to TRBD1 covers 8 bases. The CDR3 length is 17 residues. V dropped 1 base and J dropped 0; count of bases not matched to a gene: 5. CDR1 and CDR2 (germline): LNHNV, YYDKDF (reference sequence). CDR3 in DNA: TGTGCCACCAGCAGAGGTGGGCAGGGGGCCTCTGGAAACACCATATATTTT. It specifies CATSRGGQGASGNTIYF. Combining the CDR3 with reference TRBV15 and TRBJ1-3 gives the whole variable domain DAMVIQNPRYQVTQFGKPVTLSCSQTLNHNVMYWYQQKSSQAPKLLFHYYDKDFNNEADTPDNFQSRRPNTSFCFLDIRSPGLGDTAMYLCATSRGGQGASGNTIYFGEGSWLTVV.

This clone has only one observation. The rearrangement uses TRBV4-1 and TRBJ2-7; tentative D call: TRBD2 (6 bases). This CDR3 contains 15 residues. Germline V gene sequence: CDR1 MGHRA, CDR2 YSYEKL. V lost 0 bases and J 4 bases, leaving 13 bases between the germline ends. CDR3: CASSQEPGDPYEQYF. DNA for the CDR3: TGCGCCAGCAGCCAAGAACCGGGGGACCCTTACGAGCAGTACTTC.

The rearrangement links TRBV13 to TRBJ2-7, with TRBD2 matching over 10 bases. CDR3 length equals 21 residues. Unmatched junction bases numbered 19, after V lost 2 bases and J lost 0 bases. Germline V gives CDR1 PRHDT, CDR2 FYEKMQ (reference sequence). The CDR3 coding sequence is TGTGCCAGCAGCTTAAGCGGGTGGAGGGCTAGCGGGAGTTACCACTCCTACGAGCAGTACTTC. It codes for CASSLSGWRASGSYHSYEQYF. Together with reference TRBV13 and TRBJ2-7, the CDR3 gives the full variable domain: AAGVIQSPRHLIKEKRETATLKCYPIPRHDTVYWYQQGPGQDPQFLISFYEKMQSDKGSIPDRFSAQQFSDYHSELNMSSLELGDSALYFCASSLSGWRASGSYHSYEQYFGPGTRLTVT.

This clone was picked up one time. The V call is TRBV14, the J call TRBJ2-2; D possibly corresponds to TRBD1 (6 bases). V lost 4 bases, J lost 2 bases, and 14 bases lay in between. Germline V gene sequence: CDR1 SGHDN, CDR2 FVKESK. The CDR3 extends over 16 amino acids. The chain's CDR3 is CASSPRGGTNTGELFF. The CDR3, as DNA: TGTGCCAGCAGCCCTAGAGGGGGAACCAACACCGGGGAGCTGTTTTTT.

By sample fraction, this clone is medium-sized. This chain uses TRBV9 with TRBJ2-2; D may be TRBD1 (5 bases). Germline-derived CDR1 and CDR2 are SGDLS and YYNGEE. V was shortened by 1 base and J by 6 bases, with 7 bases between the two germline ends. CDR3 size: 13 residues. CDR3 residues: CASSVLGPGELFF. CDR3 nucleotide sequence: TGTGCCAGCAGCGTACTGGGGCCCGGGGAGCTGTTTTTT.

The V call is TRBV19, the J call TRBJ2-1; 10 bases align to TRBD1. V lost 3 bases and J lost 2; bases outside the gene matches: 13. CDR1 and CDR2 (germline): LNHDA, SQIVND (reference sequence). This CDR3 has 19 residues. In DNA, the CDR3 is TGTGCCAGTAGTATGGGCCGGGACAGGGGTCAGGGCCCCTACAATGAGCAGTTCTTC. Translated: CASSMGRDRGQGPYNEQFF.

V and J are TRBV7-8 and TRBJ2-5; TRBD1 is a possible D gene (6 bases). V was cut by 5 bases and J by 1 base, with 14 bases left in between. Germline V CDR1 and CDR2: SGHVS, FQNEAQ. This CDR3 has 15 amino acids. CDR3 sequence reads: CASSTRGRRQETQYF. CDR3 DNA sequence: TGTGCCAGCAGCACCAGGGGTCGGCGCCAAGAGACCCAGTACTTC.

The genes are TRBV30 and TRBJ1-2; D gene uncertain. Germline assignment: CDR1 GTSNPN and CDR2 SVGIG (reference sequence). Trimming shortened V by 4 bases and J by 5 bases, and 8 bases separated the two germline ends. The CDR3 contains 11 residues. The CDR3 loop reads CAWNREYGYTF. The CDR3 nucleotides read TGTGCCTGGAATAGGGAGTATGGCTACACCTTC.

The chain couples TRBV5-6 to TRBJ2-7; D possibly corresponds to TRBD2 (6 bases). The V end lost 3 bases, the J end lost 4 bases, and 14 bases lay between the germline ends. CDR1 is SGHDT, CDR2 YYEEEE, per germline. The length of the CDR3 is 14 residues. CDR3 nucleotides: TGTGCCAGCAGCTCCGGGACCGGGACTTACGAGCAGTACTTC. It codes for CASSSGTGTYEQYF. The full variable domain, with the rest looked up from reference TRBV5-6 and TRBJ2-7, is DAGVTQSPTHLIKTRGQQVTLRCSPKSGHDTVSWYQQALGQGPQFIFQYYEEEERQRGNFPDRFSGHQFPNYSSELNVNALLLGDSALYLCASSSGTGTYEQYFGPGTRLTVT.

The genes are TRBV23-1 and TRBJ1-1, with D hard to call. TRBV23-1 is identified as an open reading frame with a role that is uncertain. This CDR3 contains 14 residues. The ends were cut back, 0 bases at V and 1 base at J, with 6 bases in the middle. The CDR3 DNA is TGCGCCAGCAGTCAATCCTCCGGGAACACTGAAGCTTTCTTT. Its translation is CASSQSSGNTEAFF.

The table lists this clone with a few counts. V is TRBV6-5 and J is TRBJ1-6, with 9 bases that match TRBD1. Germline V gives CDR1 MNHEY, CDR2 SVGAGI. This CDR3 comprises 15 residues. V trimming: 6 bases; J trimming: 11 bases; junction bases outside the gene matches: 11. The CDR3 spells CASSRRTGDMAPLHF. CDR3 bases: TGTGCCAGCAGCCGAAGGACAGGGGATATGGCACCCCTCCACTTT.

This clone is a singleton in its sample. The chain employs TRBV6-1 and TRBJ1-5; a weak D match, TRBD1 (5 bases). V was pared by 3 bases and J by 6 bases, with 9 bases between. The CDR3 is 13 amino acids. Germline V gives CDR1 MNHNS, CDR2 SASEGT. CDR3 in amino acids: CASSDGRAQPQHF. In nucleotides, the CDR3 is TGTGCCAGCAGTGACGGCAGGGCTCAGCCCCAGCATTTT.

V and J are TRBV6-1 and TRBJ2-5, with D unclear. Germline V CDR1 and CDR2: MNHNS, SASEGT. The V end was cut by 4 bases, the J end by 5 bases, with 8 bases between. The CDR3 is 12 amino acids. CDR3 protein: CASSARLETQYF. CDR3 in DNA: TGTGCCAGCAGTGCTCGACTGGAGACCCAGTACTTC.

V and J are TRBV28 and TRBJ2-7; tentative D call: TRBD1 (7 bases). The V and J ends lost 1 base and 1 base respectively, with 17 bases between them. Germline V lookup: CDR1 MDHEN, CDR2 SYDVKM. This CDR3 has 17 amino acids. This CDR3 is CASSLSIAGTASYEQYF. The CDR3 bases are TGTGCCAGCAGTTTATCCATCGCGGGGACAGCGTCCTACGAGCAGTACTTC.

CDR3 sequence: CASKTSNEKLFF. CDR3 DNA: TGTGCCAGTAAGACAAGCAATGAAAAACTGTTTTTT. This chain uses TRBV19 with TRBJ1-4; D remains ambiguous. The V and J ends lost 7 bases and 5 bases respectively, with 8 bases between them. Looked up from germline, CDR1 is LNHDA and CDR2 is SQIVND (reference sequence). This CDR3 region has 12 residues. The full variable domain, completed using reference TRBV19 and TRBJ1-4, is DGGITQSPKYLFRKEGQNVTLSCEQNLNHDAMYWYRQDPGQGLRLIYYSQIVNDFQKGDIAEGYSVSREKKESFPLTVTSAQKNPTAFYLCASKTSNEKLFFGSGTQLSVL.

This chain connects TRBV15 to TRBJ1-5; the D gene is possibly TRBD1 (6 bases). This CDR3 has 15 residues. V dropped 0 bases and J dropped 9 bases, with 15 bases sitting between them. Germline CDR1 is LNHNV and CDR2 is YYDKDF (reference sequence). The CDR3 loop is CATSRDRGGSRPQHF. CDR3 DNA sequence: TGTGCCACCAGCAGAGATAGGGGGGGGTCGAGGCCCCAGCATTTT.

This clone was seen a few times. The chain employs TRBV6-6 and TRBJ1-5; 8 bases map to TRBD1. Germline CDR1 MNHNY, CDR2 SVGAGI (reference sequence). CDR3 length: 16 residues. J was trimmed by 4 bases and V by 2 bases; bases with no gene match: 7. The CDR3 protein is CASSYRGQEINQPQHF. The CDR3 DNA follows: TGTGCCAGCAGTTACCGGGGACAGGAGATAAATCAGCCCCAGCATTTT.

The chain combines TRBV4-3 with TRBJ2-1; possible D gene TRBD2, 5 bases. V was trimmed by 3 bases and J by 6 bases, leaving 12 bases between them. CDR1 is LGHNA, CDR2 YSLEER, per germline. CDR3 length: 14 residues. DNA for the CDR3: TGCGCCAGCAGCCAGGGAGACACCCTCAATGAGCAGTTCTTC. This codes for CASSQGDTLNEQFF.